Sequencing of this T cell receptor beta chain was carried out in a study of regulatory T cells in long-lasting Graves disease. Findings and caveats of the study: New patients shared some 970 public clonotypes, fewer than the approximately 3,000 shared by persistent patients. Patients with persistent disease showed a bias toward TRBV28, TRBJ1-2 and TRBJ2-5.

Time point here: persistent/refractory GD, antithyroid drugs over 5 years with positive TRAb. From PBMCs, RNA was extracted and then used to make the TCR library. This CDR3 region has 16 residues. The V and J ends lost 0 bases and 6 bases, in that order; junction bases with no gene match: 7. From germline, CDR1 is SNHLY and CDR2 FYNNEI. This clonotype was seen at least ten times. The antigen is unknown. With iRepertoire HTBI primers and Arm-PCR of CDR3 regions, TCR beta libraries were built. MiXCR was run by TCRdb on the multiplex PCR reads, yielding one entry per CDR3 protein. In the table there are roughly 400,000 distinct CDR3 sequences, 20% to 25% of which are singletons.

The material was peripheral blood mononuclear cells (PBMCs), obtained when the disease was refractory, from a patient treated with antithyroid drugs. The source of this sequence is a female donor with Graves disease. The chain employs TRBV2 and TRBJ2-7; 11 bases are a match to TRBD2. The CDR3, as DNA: TGTGCCAGCAGTGAAGCGCTGAGACTAGCGGGACTCGAGCAGTACTTC. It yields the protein CASSEALRLAGLEQYF.